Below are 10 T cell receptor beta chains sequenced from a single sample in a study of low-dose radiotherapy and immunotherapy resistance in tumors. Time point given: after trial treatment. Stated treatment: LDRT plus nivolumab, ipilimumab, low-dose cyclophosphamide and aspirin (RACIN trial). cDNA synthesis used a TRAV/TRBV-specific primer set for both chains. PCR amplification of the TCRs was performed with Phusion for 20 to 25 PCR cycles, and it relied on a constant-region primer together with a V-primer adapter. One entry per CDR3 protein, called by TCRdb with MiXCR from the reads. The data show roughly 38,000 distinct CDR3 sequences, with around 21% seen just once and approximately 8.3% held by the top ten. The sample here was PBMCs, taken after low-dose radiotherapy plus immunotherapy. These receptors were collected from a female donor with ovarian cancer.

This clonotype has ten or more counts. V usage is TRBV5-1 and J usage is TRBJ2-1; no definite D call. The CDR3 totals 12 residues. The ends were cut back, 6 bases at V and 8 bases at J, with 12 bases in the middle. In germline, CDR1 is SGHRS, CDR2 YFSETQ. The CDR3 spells CASTRDRDEQFF. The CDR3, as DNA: TGCGCCAGCACCAGAGATCGGGATGAGCAGTTCTTC.

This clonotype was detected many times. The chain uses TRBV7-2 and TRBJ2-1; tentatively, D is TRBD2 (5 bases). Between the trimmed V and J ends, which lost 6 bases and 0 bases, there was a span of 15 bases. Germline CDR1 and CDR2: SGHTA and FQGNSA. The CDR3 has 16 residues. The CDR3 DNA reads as TGTGCCAGCAGTTCTTCAGCGGTGAGCTCCTACAATGAGCAGTTCTTC. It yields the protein CASSSSAVSSYNEQFF.

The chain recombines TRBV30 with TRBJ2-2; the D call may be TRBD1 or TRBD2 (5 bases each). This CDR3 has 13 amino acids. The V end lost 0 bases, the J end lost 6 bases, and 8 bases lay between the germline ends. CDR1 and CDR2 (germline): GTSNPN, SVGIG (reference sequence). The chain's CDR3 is CAWSVLGAGELFF. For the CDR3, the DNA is TGTGCCTGGAGTGTACTAGGGGCCGGGGAGCTGTTTTTT.

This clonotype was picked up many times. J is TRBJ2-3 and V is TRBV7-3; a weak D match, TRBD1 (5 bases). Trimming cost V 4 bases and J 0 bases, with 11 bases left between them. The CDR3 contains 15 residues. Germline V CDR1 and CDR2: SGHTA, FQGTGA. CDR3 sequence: CASSYSGYSTDTQYF. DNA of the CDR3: TGTGCCAGCAGCTACTCAGGGTATAGCACAGATACGCAGTATTTT.

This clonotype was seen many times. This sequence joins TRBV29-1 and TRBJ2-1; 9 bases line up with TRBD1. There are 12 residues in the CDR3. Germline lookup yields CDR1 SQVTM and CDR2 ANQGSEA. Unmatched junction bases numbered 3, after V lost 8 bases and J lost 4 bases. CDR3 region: CSYGTGYNEQFF. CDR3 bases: TGCAGCTACGGGACAGGGTACAATGAGCAGTTCTTC.

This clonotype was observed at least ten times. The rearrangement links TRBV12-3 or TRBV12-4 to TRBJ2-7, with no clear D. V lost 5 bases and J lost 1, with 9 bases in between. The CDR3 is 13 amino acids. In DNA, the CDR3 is TGTGCCAGCAGTACCGGAGTTTCCTACGAGCAGTACTTC. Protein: CASSTGVSYEQYF.

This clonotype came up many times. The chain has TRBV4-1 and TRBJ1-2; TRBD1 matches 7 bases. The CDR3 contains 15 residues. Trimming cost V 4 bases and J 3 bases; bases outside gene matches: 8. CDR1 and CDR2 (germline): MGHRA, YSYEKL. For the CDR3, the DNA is TGCGCCAGCAGCCCCACCAGGGGGAAGGACTATGGCTACACCTTC. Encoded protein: CASSPTRGKDYGYTF.

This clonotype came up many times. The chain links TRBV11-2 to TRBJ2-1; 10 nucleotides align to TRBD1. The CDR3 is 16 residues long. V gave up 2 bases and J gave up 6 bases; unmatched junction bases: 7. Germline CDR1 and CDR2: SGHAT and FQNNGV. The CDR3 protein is CASSLTRDRGFNEQFF. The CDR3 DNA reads TGTGCCAGCAGCTTAACCCGGGACAGGGGTTTCAATGAGCAGTTCTTC.

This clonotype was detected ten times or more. CDR3 loop: CSVEGTGTYEQYF. The CDR3 bases are TGCAGCGTTGAGGGGACAGGGACCTACGAGCAGTACTTC. The chain is built from TRBV29-1 and TRBJ2-7; 9 nucleotides align to TRBD1. Per germline, CDR1 SQVTM and CDR2 ANQGSEA. There are 13 residues in the CDR3. After removal of 3 bases from V and 2 bases from J, the junction contained 2 bases not matched to a gene.

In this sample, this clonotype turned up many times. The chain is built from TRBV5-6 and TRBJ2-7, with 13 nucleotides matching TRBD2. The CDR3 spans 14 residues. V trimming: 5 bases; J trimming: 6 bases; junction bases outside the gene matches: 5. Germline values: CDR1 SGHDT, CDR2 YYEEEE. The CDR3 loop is CASRRTSGGGEQYF. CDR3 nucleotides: TGTGCCAGCAGACGGACTAGCGGGGGTGGCGAGCAGTACTTC.